A single sample gave rise to the 25 T cell receptor beta chains below, sequenced in a study of metastatic and nonmetastatic thyroid tumors. With MiXCR, TCRdb called clones anew from the PCR reads. The sample carries roughly 70,000 clones, 15% to 20% recorded once. Patients had received no treatment of any kind before thyroid surgery. The sample consisted of blood. These receptors all stem from a female donor with papillary thyroid cancer or a benign thyroid nodule (not recorded which). Some clones in this sample may be carry-over from other donors' samples.

In this sample, this clone turned up many times. A much larger clone differs by one base, so this may be a read error. V is TRBV4-2 and J is TRBJ2-2, with a weak D call TRBD2 (5 bases). The CDR3 totals 15 residues. V lost 0 bases and J 5 bases, leaving 10 bases between the germline ends. CDR1 and CDR2 from the germline V gene are LGHNA and YNFKEQ. The CDR3 loop reads CASSQDQEETGELFF. The CDR3 nucleotides are TGTGCCAGCAGCCAAGATCAGGAGGAGACCGGGGAGCTGTTTTTT.

Many counts were recorded for this clone. The V call is TRBV6-1, the J call TRBJ1-5, with 7 positions matching TRBD1. The CDR3 length is 14 residues. Germline trimming cut 8 bases from V and 6 bases from J; bases unmatched to any gene: 10. Germline V gives CDR1 MNHNS, CDR2 SASEGT. For the CDR3, the DNA is TGTGCCAGCGGCGACAGGGAAGGGGGTCAGCCCCAGCATTTT. The encoded protein is CASGDREGGQPQHF.

Many counts were recorded for this clone. The chain is built from TRBV29-1 and TRBJ2-3; D tentatively reads TRBD1 or TRBD2 (5 bases each). The CDR3 has 13 amino acids. Germline V gene data show CDR1 as SQVTM and CDR2 as ANQGSEA. The germline V and J ends were trimmed by 6 bases and 2 bases, with 12 bases remaining between them. CDR3 bases: TGCAGCGTAGACTCGGGACCCACAGATACGCAGTATTTT. It is translated as CSVDSGPTDTQYF.

This clone was seen many times. The chain combines TRBV19 with TRBJ1-4; 7 bases align to TRBD1. Germline CDR1 reads LNHDA; CDR2 reads SQIVND (reference sequence). This CDR3 region has 18 residues. V dropped 2 bases and J dropped 4; count of bases not matched to a gene: 13. The CDR3 here is CASSIRSPQGLVNEKLFF. The CDR3 nucleotides are TGTGCCAGTAGTATAAGGTCCCCACAGGGGCTTGTTAATGAAAAACTGTTTTTT.

This clone was counted ten times or more. This sequence joins TRBV27 and TRBJ2-7, with 9 bases that match TRBD1. The CDR3 length is 12 residues. J gave up 4 bases and V 6 bases, and 1 base lay outside the gene matches. Germline CDR1 reads MNHEY; CDR2 reads SMNVEV (reference sequence). The CDR3 region is CASRTGGYEQYF. The CDR3 nucleotides read TGTGCCAGCAGGACAGGGGGTTACGAGCAGTACTTC.

This clone has ten or more counts. The rearrangement uses TRBV19 and TRBJ2-1, with TRBD1 matching 10 bases. The CDR3 consists of 14 residues. Trimming removed 1 base from V and 7 bases from J; junction bases left unmatched: 1. Germline loops: CDR1 LNHDA, CDR2 SQIVND (reference sequence). In DNA form, the CDR3 reads TGTGCCAGTAGTATAGGGGACAGGGGAAATGAGCAGTTCTTC. It specifies CASSIGDRGNEQFF.

This clone has a handful of counts. V usage is TRBV28 and J usage is TRBJ2-5; perhaps D is TRBD1 or TRBD2 (5 bases each). The CDR3 length is 15 residues. Trimming took 6 bases from V and 2 from J, leaving 16 bases between them. CDR1 and CDR2 (germline): MDHEN, SYDVKM. CDR3 sequence (DNA): TGTGCCAGCAGACGTATCGGGGCTATACAAGAGACCCAGTACTTC. The encoded protein is CASRRIGAIQETQYF. The full variable domain, rest sourced from reference TRBV28 and TRBJ2-5, is DVKVTQSSRYLVKRTGEKVFLECVQDMDHENMFWYRQDPGLGLRLIYFSYDVKMKEKGDIPEGYSVSREKKERFSLILESASTNQTSMYLCASRRIGAIQETQYFGPGTRLLVL.

There are many counts of this clone. The chain uses TRBV11-3 and TRBJ2-1; 10 nucleotides match TRBD2. The trim removed 6 bases at V and 5 bases at J, leaving 4 bases unmatched. The CDR3 is made up of 14 amino acids. Per the germline V gene, CDR1 is SGHNT and CDR2 is YENEEA. CDR3 region: CASRPTSGHNEQFF. DNA for the CDR3: TGTGCCAGCAGACCGACTAGCGGGCACAATGAGCAGTTCTTC.

Ten or more counts support this clone. The chain is built from TRBV9 and TRBJ2-5, with 8 bases fitting TRBD2. This CDR3 region has 16 residues. With 2 bases clipped from V and 5 bases from J, the junction kept 11 bases outside the gene matches. Germline values: CDR1 SGDLS, CDR2 YYNGEE. Written as DNA, the CDR3 is TGTGCCAGCAGCGTCGGGGCGGGAGGAACAGGGGAGACCCAGTACTTC. Protein product: CASSVGAGGTGETQYF.

There are many counts of this clone. CDR3 sequence (DNA): TGTGCCAGCAGTCCGCCGGGGGGAATCTTCACAGATACGCAGTATTTT. Its translation: CASSPPGGIFTDTQYF. The rearrangement uses TRBV28 and TRBJ2-3; TRBD2 matches 7 bases. The germline V gene has CDR1 MDHEN and CDR2 SYDVKM. After removal of 5 bases from V and 2 bases from J, the junction contained 10 bases not matched to a gene. This CDR3 region has 16 residues.

The table lists this clone with many counts. V usage is TRBV18 and J usage is TRBJ2-7; D might be TRBD1 or TRBD2, each matching 5 bases. V lost 5 bases to trimming and J lost 0 bases, with 11 bases between them. Germline assignment: CDR1 KGHSH and CDR2 LQKENI. The CDR3 consists of 14 residues. This chain's CDR3 is CASSSAGGSYEQYF. In DNA, the CDR3 is TGTGCCAGCTCAAGTGCTGGGGGCTCCTACGAGCAGTACTTC.

This clone has more than one count but fewer than ten. The CDR3 region has the DNA TGTGCCAGCAGCTTGGGTTTTATTGGACAGGGGAACAATGAGCAGTTCTTC. It encodes CASSLGFIGQGNNEQFF. The gene calls are TRBV7-8 and TRBJ2-1; the match to TRBD1 covers 9 bases. Trimming removed 3 bases from V and 5 bases from J; junction bases left unmatched: 11. This CDR3 region has 17 residues. Germline values: CDR1 SGHVS, CDR2 FQNEAQ.

V is TRBV28 and J is TRBJ1-4; D is ambiguous. V was trimmed by 5 bases and J by 7 bases, leaving 8 bases between them. The CDR3 length is 12 residues. CDR1 is MDHEN and CDR2 is SYDVKM in the germline V gene. DNA for the CDR3: TGTGCCAGCAGTAATCCGGGTGAAAAACTGTTTTTT. It is translated as CASSNPGEKLFF.

The sample holds many counts of this clone. The chain employs TRBV9 and TRBJ1-1; the D is unclear. This CDR3 contains 15 residues. The V gene lost 4 bases and the J gene lost 11 bases, with 24 bases spanning the gap. From germline, CDR1 is SGDLS and CDR2 YYNGEE. CDR3 amino acids: CASSPEEGGTIWAFF. The CDR3 bases are TGTGCCAGCAGCCCAGAGGAAGGCGGAACGATTTGGGCTTTCTTT.

In this sample, this clone turned up many times. The CDR3 protein is CASSAAGLAADTQYF. The DNA of the CDR3 is TGTGCCAGTAGTGCCGCGGGACTAGCGGCCGATACGCAGTATTTT. The chain combines TRBV19 with TRBJ2-3; 11 bases are shared with TRBD2. V lost 5 bases and J lost 6; bases outside the gene matches: 7. CDR3 length: 15 amino acids. CDR1 and CDR2 from the germline V gene are LNHDA and SQIVND (reference sequence).

This clone was recorded many times. The V call is TRBV9, the J call TRBJ2-1; D unresolved. CDR1 is SGDLS and CDR2 is YYNGEE in the germline V gene. V lost 4 bases and J lost 5, with 10 bases in between. This CDR3 has 13 amino acids. The CDR3 DNA is TGTGCCAGCAGCCCCCCCCCCGACAATGAGCAGTTCTTC. Translating it yields CASSPPPDNEQFF.

In this sample, this clone is medium-sized. The CDR3 bases are TGTGCCAGCAGTTACCTGGACGCGGGTGACACTGAAGCTTTCTTT. It specifies CASSYLDAGDTEAFF. This rearrangement joins TRBV6-5 to TRBJ1-1; D is unresolved. CDR1 and CDR2 (germline): MNHEY, SVGAGI. V lost 2 bases and J 3 bases, leaving 13 bases between the germline ends. CDR3 length: 15 residues.

This clone has at least ten counts. The chain uses TRBV7-9 and TRBJ2-2, with 8 bases lining up with TRBD1. V shed 4 bases, J shed 5 bases, and the junction held 6 bases outside the gene matches. This CDR3 spans 15 amino acids. Germline values: CDR1 SEHNR, CDR2 FQNEAQ (reference sequence). As DNA, the CDR3 is TGTGCCAGCAGCTCTCGAACAGGGGGTACCGGGGAGCTGTTTTTT. This sequence encodes CASSSRTGGTGELFF.

The chain employs TRBV6-5 and TRBJ2-2, with TRBD1 matching 7 bases. The trim removed 5 bases at V and 4 bases at J, leaving 4 bases unmatched. The length of the CDR3 is 14 residues. Per the germline V gene, CDR1 is MNHEY and CDR2 is SVGAGI. DNA for the CDR3: TGTGCCAGCAGTACTGGGGACAGCACCGGGGAGCTGTTTTTT. Translated, it gives CASSTGDSTGELFF.

At least ten counts were recorded for this clone. Other DNA sequences of this sample code for an identical CDR3. This rearrangement joins TRBV13 to TRBJ2-1; TRBD2 is a possible D gene (6 bases). Germline loops: CDR1 PRHDT, CDR2 FYEKMQ (reference sequence). The V end was cut by 7 bases, the J end by 6 bases, with 13 bases between. This CDR3 spans 13 amino acids. The CDR3 DNA reads TGTGCCAGCATGTCGACTAGTCGCAATGAGCAGTTCTTC. Protein sequence: CASMSTSRNEQFF.

J is TRBJ2-5 and V is TRBV6-7; the match to TRBD1 covers 9 bases. TRBV6-7 qualifies as an ORF whose function is uncertain. The CDR3 has 16 amino acids. V lost 1 base and J lost 4; bases outside the gene matches: 7. The CDR3 reads CASSYFYRDRVETQYF. CDR3 DNA: TGTGCCAGCAGTTACTTTTACCGGGACAGGGTAGAGACCCAGTACTTC.

The rearrangement uses TRBV7-9 and TRBJ1-2; D uncertain. Trimming took off 2 bases at V and 1 base at J, with 5 bases between the two ends. The CDR3 is made up of 13 amino acids. CDR1 and CDR2 from the germline V gene are SEHNR and FQNEAQ (reference sequence). The CDR3 protein is CASSLSSNYGYTF. Written as DNA, the CDR3 is TGTGCCAGCAGCTTAAGTAGTAACTATGGCTACACCTTC.

The chain has TRBV12-3 or TRBV12-4 and TRBJ2-7, with 12 bases matching TRBD1. J lost 6 bases, V lost 3 bases, and 3 bases had no gene match. This CDR3 has 14 residues. CDR3 residues: CASSLLGQGAEQYF. CDR3 DNA: TGTGCCAGCAGTTTGTTGGGACAGGGGGCCGAGCAGTACTTC.

This clone came up many times. Other DNA sequences in the same sample also yield this CDR3. The V and J genes are TRBV20-1 and TRBJ2-3, with D perhaps being TRBD1 or TRBD2 (5 bases each). CDR3 length: 15 residues. Per germline, CDR1 DFQATT and CDR2 SNEGSKA (reference sequence). V was clipped by 5 bases and J by 3 bases, with 18 bases between them. The CDR3 region is CSARGPMVGTDTQYF. DNA for the CDR3: TGCAGTGCTCGGGGACCCATGGTTGGGACAGATACGCAGTATTTT.

This clone came up a few times. V is TRBV29-1 and J is TRBJ2-1; 9 nucleotides align to TRBD2. Trimming cost V 6 bases and J 7 bases; bases outside gene matches: 10. Per germline, CDR1 SQVTM and CDR2 ANQGSEA. This CDR3 is built from 14 residues. In nucleotides, the CDR3 is TGCAGCGTGGTAGCGGGAGAGGTAGTGAATGAGCAGTTCTTC. Protein: CSVVAGEVVNEQFF.